The rows below give T cell receptor beta chains drawn from one sample of a study of blood T cell repertoires in COVID-19. Profiling relied on immunoSEQ multiplex PCR, and the TCRdb table lists in-frame clones only, not all of them. The sample lists approximately 180,000 clones, about 79% occurring once. Sequencing input: PBMCs or T cells enriched from blood (not recorded which). Receptors originate from a man in his fifties or sixties who had recovered from COVID-19. Both conserved end residues are part of each CDR3. The D gene is left open where the match is weak. For some rows the clone size is stated as once, few or many, or as a class when expanded; others skip it.

v_gene	len	j_gene	abundance	d_gene	CDR3aa	CDR3nt
TRBV6-1	14	TRBJ1-2	NA	NA	CASSEGQNNYGYTF	TGTGCCAGCAGTGAAGGGCAGAACAACTATGGCTACACCTTC
TRBV7-9	17	TRBJ2-6	NA	TRBD1	CASRPNQGAGGANVLTF	TGTGCCAGCAGACCTAACCAGGGGGCGGGCGGGGCCAACGTCCTGACTTTC
TRBV29-1	14	TRBJ2-7	few	TRBD1	CSVELRTGVYEQYF	TGCAGCGTTGAGTTGAGGACAGGGGTATACGAGCAGTACTTC
TRBV28	15	TRBJ1-4	once	TRBD1	CASSRGTALKEKLFF	TGTGCCAGCAGTCGGGGGACAGCGTTGAAAGAAAAACTGTTTTTT
TRBV24-1	15	TRBJ1-2	NA	NA	CATSDPHREGYGYTF	TGTGCCACCAGTGACCCTCACAGGGAGGGGTATGGCTACACCTTC
TRBV3-1/TRBV3-2	15	TRBJ2-7	NA	NA	CASSQGTPSRVEQYF	TGTGCCAGCAGCCAAGGGACTCCTAGCCGAGTCGAGCAGTACTTC
TRBV29-1	15	TRBJ2-3	NA	TRBD2	CSVELAGGPGDTQYF	TGCAGCGTTGAATTAGCGGGGGGGCCCGGAGATACGCAGTATTTT
TRBV6-4	16	TRBJ1-1	few	NA	CASSAEGGAWNTEAFF	TGTGCCAGCAGTGCCGAAGGTGGGGCCTGGAACACTGAAGCTTTCTTT
TRBV9	16	TRBJ1-3	many	NA	CASSSRQELTGNTIYF	TGTGCCAGCAGCTCACGACAGGAGTTAACTGGAAACACCATATATTTT
TRBV19	16	TRBJ1-1	NA	NA	CASSYTSWAVNTEAFF	TGTGCCAGTAGTTATACTTCTTGGGCAGTGAACACTGAAGCTTTCTTT
TRBV30	15	TRBJ2-4	NA	TRBD1	CACQQGASGKNIQYF	TGTGCCTGCCAACAGGGGGCTTCGGGCAAAAACATTCAGTACTTC
TRBV28	12	TRBJ1-1	NA	NA	CASSSGNTEAFF	TGTGCCAGCAGCTCAGGCAACACTGAAGCTTTCTTT
TRBV9	14	TRBJ1-1	NA	NA	CASSVGEMNTEAFF	TGTGCCAGCAGCGTAGGAGAAATGAACACTGAAGCTTTCTTT
TRBV5-1	13	TRBJ1-2	NA	NA	CASSLTITDGYTF	TGCGCCAGCAGCTTGACCATAACGGATGGCTACACCTTC
TRBV30	14	TRBJ2-1	NA	NA	CAWSLLGTRNEQFF	TGTGCCTGGAGTTTACTGGGGACTCGCAATGAGCAGTTCTTC
TRBV24-1	16	TRBJ2-2	many	TRBD1	CATSDPGQGDTGELFF	TGTGCCACCAGTGATCCGGGACAGGGGGACACCGGGGAGCTGTTTTTT
TRBV3-1/TRBV3-2	15	TRBJ2-1	NA	NA	CASRSPPHLVAEQFF	TGTGCCAGCAGGTCCCCTCCACACCTGGTAGCTGAGCAGTTCTTC
TRBV2	11	TRBJ1-1	NA	NA	CASRDFGQAFF	TGTGCCAGCCGGGACTTCGGGCAAGCTTTCTTT
TRBV5-6	13	TRBJ2-7	NA	TRBD1	CASSWGQGYEQYF	TGTGCCAGCAGCTGGGGACAGGGCTACGAGCAGTACTTC
TRBV6-1	15	TRBJ2-5	NA	TRBD1	CASSEAPGQQETQYF	TGTGCCAGCAGTGAAGCACCGGGACAGCAAGAGACCCAGTACTTC
TRBV5-1	15	TRBJ2-5	once	TRBD2	CASKERGTPGETQYF	TGCGCCAGCAAAGAGCGGGGGACCCCAGGAGAGACCCAGTACTTC
TRBV2	14	TRBJ1-2	NA	TRBD1	CASSKDRGDFGYTF	TGTGCCAGCAGCAAGGACAGGGGAGATTTTGGCTACACCTTC
TRBV15	14	TRBJ1-6	NA	NA	CATRTGSYNSPLHF	TGTGCCACCAGGACAGGATCCTATAATTCACCCCTCCACTTT
TRBV6-5	14	TRBJ1-2	NA	TRBD1	CASRTGGSNYGYTF	TGTGCCAGCAGGACAGGGGGCAGTAACTATGGCTACACCTTC
TRBV27	12	TRBJ1-1	NA	NA	CASSTGNTEAFF	TGTGCCAGCAGTACGGGGAACACTGAAGCTTTCTTT
TRBV20-1	10	TRBJ2-3	NA	NA	CSASGDTQYF	TGCAGTGCCTCGGGAGATACGCAGTATTTT
TRBV19	14	TRBJ1-5	NA	NA	CASSYDSSNQPQHF	TGTGCCAGTAGTTACGACAGTAGCAATCAGCCCCAGCATTTT
TRBV3-1/TRBV3-2	15	TRBJ1-1	NA	NA	CASSHPGQGNTEAFF	TGTGCCAGCAGCCACCCCGGTCAGGGGAACACTGAAGCTTTCTTT
TRBV6-5	15	TRBJ2-5	NA	TRBD1	CASRGTGGSQETQYF	TGTGCCAGCAGAGGGACAGGGGGTTCCCAAGAGACCCAGTACTTC
TRBV6-5	15	TRBJ2-5	once	TRBD2	CASSPGTSGGETQYF	TGTGCCAGCAGTCCCGGGACTAGCGGGGGGGAGACCCAGTACTTC
TRBV4-1	13	TRBJ2-7	NA	NA	CASSQDMSYEQYF	TGCGCCAGCAGCCAAGATATGTCTTACGAGCAGTACTTC
TRBV29-1	14	TRBJ2-7	NA	NA	CSVGGTLNSYEQYF	TGCAGCGTTGGGGGGACACTAAACTCTTACGAGCAGTACTTC
TRBV27	16	TRBJ1-3	NA	NA	CASSLNRQSSGNTIYF	TGTGCCAGCAGTTTGAATCGACAGAGCTCTGGAAACACCATATATTTT
TRBV7-9	12	TRBJ2-3	NA	NA	CASSLGADTQYF	TGTGCCAGCAGCTTAGGGGCGGATACGCAGTATTTT
TRBV6-5	13	TRBJ1-2	NA	TRBD1	CASRDREGYGYTF	TGTGCCAGCAGGGACAGGGAGGGCTATGGCTACACCTTC
TRBV9	14	TRBJ1-1	NA	TRBD1	CASSITGTGESAFF	TGTGCCAGCAGCATCACCGGGACAGGGGAAAGCGCTTTCTTT
TRBV21-1	15	TRBJ1-1	NA	NA	CASSKVEVMNTEAFF	TGTGCCAGCAGCAAAGTTGAGGTCATGAACACTGAAGCTTTCTTT
TRBV27	18	TRBJ1-1	NA	NA	CASSLGAGTLQGDTEAFF	TGTGCCAGCAGTTTAGGAGCCGGGACCTTACAGGGTGACACTGAAGCTTTCTTT
TRBV7-9	14	TRBJ2-7	NA	TRBD1	CASSPRTGTYEQYF	TGTGCCAGCAGCCCCCGGACAGGTACCTACGAGCAGTACTTC
TRBV5-1	15	TRBJ1-5	NA	TRBD1	CASRPETGDNQPQHF	TGCGCCAGCAGACCAGAGACAGGGGACAATCAGCCCCAGCATTTT
TRBV5-8	13	TRBJ1-5	NA	NA	CASSLEQNQPQHF	TGTGCCAGCAGCTTGGAACAAAATCAGCCCCAGCATTTT
TRBV7-9	14	TRBJ1-1	NA	NA	CASSLAEANTEAFF	TGTGCCAGCAGCTTAGCGGAGGCGAACACTGAAGCTTTCTTT
TRBV4-1	16	TRBJ2-7	NA	TRBD2	CASSQGLAVLSYEQYF	TGCGCCAGCAGCCAAGGACTAGCGGTGCTCTCCTACGAGCAGTACTTC
TRBV5-1	15	TRBJ1-2	NA	TRBD1	CASSSPGTGSGGYTF	TGCGCCAGCAGCTCCCCCGGGACAGGATCGGGCGGCTACACCTTC
TRBV3-1/TRBV3-2	14	TRBJ1-2	few	NA	CASSERGWGFDYTF	TGTGCCAGCAGTGAAAGGGGCTGGGGTTTTGACTACACCTTC
TRBV3-1/TRBV3-2	15	TRBJ1-2	many	NA	CASSQGARGNYGYTF	TGTGCCAGCAGCCAAGGTGCAAGGGGGAACTATGGCTACACCTTC
TRBV5-6	14	TRBJ1-2	NA	TRBD1	CASILGTGAYGYTF	TGTGCCAGCATCCTCGGGACAGGGGCCTATGGCTACACCTTC
TRBV3-1/TRBV3-2	14	TRBJ2-7	NA	NA	CASRDSTGWHEQYF	TGTGCCAGCAGGGATTCCACAGGGTGGCACGAGCAGTACTTC
TRBV19	15	TRBJ2-3	once	TRBD1	CASSPDRGVTDTQYF	TGTGCCAGTAGCCCGGACAGGGGGGTCACAGATACGCAGTATTTT
TRBV9	14	TRBJ1-2	many	NA	CASSVDDRIGGYTF	TGTGCCAGCAGCGTTGACGACAGGATCGGCGGCTACACCTTC
TRBV5-1	13	TRBJ1-1	NA	NA	CASSLTGSSEAFF	TGCGCCAGCAGCTTGACAGGGTCTTCTGAAGCTTTCTTT
TRBV27	18	TRBJ1-1	NA	TRBD1	CASSFSRMTGRGNTEAFF	TGTGCCAGCAGTTTCTCCCGAATGACAGGGCGGGGGAACACTGAAGCTTTCTTT